The clone carrying this T cell receptor (beta chain) was observed many times. The data are from a study of Graves' ophthalmopathy and Graves' hyperthyroidism. CDR3 regions of TCR beta were amplified from RNA transcripts. After a first-round RT-PCR with HTBI primers, a second-round multiplex PCR was run. TCRdb reprocessed the multiplex PCR reads via MiXCR and lists one record per CDR3 protein. The data show roughly 400,000 distinct CDR3 sequences, around 18% seen once. The V gene's germline CDR1 is SGHTA and CDR2 FQGNSA. The CDR3 has 16 residues. The junction had 10 bases not matched to a gene; V was cut back by 5 bases and J by 2 bases.

This clonotype was sampled from a young woman with Graves' ophthalmopathy. The V and J genes are TRBV7-2 and TRBJ2-5, with TRBD2 matching over 8 bases. The sequenced material came from peripheral blood. CDR3 amino acids: CASSPEVIAGQETQYF. The CDR3 bases are TGTGCCAGCAGCCCCGAGGTGATAGCGGGGCAAGAGACCCAGTACTTC.